This paragraph covers one TCR beta chain sequence. The antigen it binds to is not known. Per-base qualities were not stored, and no clone one base away is much larger. The data derive from a study of blood T cell repertoires in COVID-19 (dated by TCRdb to 2019 to 2021). Background on the whole study: Collaborator samples came from the United States, Italy and Spain and covered acute and convalescent phases of COVID-19. Where available, HLA class I and class II types were obtained from metadata supplied by the sample provider rather than from assay-based typing. Deeply sampled blood TCRbeta repertoires from subjects exposed to, actively infected with, or recovered from COVID-19 were included in the dataset. The repertoires were released in a freely available public database intended as a resource for research on the immune response to SARS-CoV-2. Nearly every sample came with metadata listing a de-identified subject ID, COVID-19 status, age in years and sex. The material from the prospective study consisted of cDNA or gDNA derived from T cells, B-cell-depleted T cells, or PBMCs. The samples were drawn from the first 160 participants of the ongoing ImmuneRACE study and from 950 to 1,500 subjects provided by 6 global collaborators.

The immunoSEQ Assay, a bias-controlled multiplex PCR, was used to amplify TCRbeta CDR3 regions from genomic DNA. Per the authors' processing: The number of nucleated cells in each sample was estimated by amplification of reference gene primers within the assay. To quantify the absolute abundance of each unique TCRbeta CDR3 rearrangement, sequence reads were collapsed and filtered. Productive Simpson clonality was computed per sample as the square root of Simpson's diversity index over productive rearrangements. TCRdb mirrors the immuneACCESS table, restricted to in-frame sequences. Some clones are absent from its copies; in checked studies, under half trace to an unresolved V gene, and the reason for the others is unknown. D and trimming were read from the DNA, whereas the V and J calls and clone size are those reported in that table. Present in this sample are fewer than 250,000 clones, 92% of which were seen just once. About 0.8% of the sample belongs to the ten largest clones.

One collaborating source in Seattle enrolled patients while the patients were actively infected and followed the patients over time throughout the course of disease. The collaborating institutions used their own protocols to collect whole blood in K2EDTA tubes. Collaborator samples were shipped for TCRbeta analysis as frozen whole blood, isolated PBMCs, or DNA extracted from either sample type. What the research found in general, with its limitations: Clinical and demographic metadata were provided uncurated, with the amount varying by source and participant.

The CDR3 starts with the cysteine, ends with the phenylalanine, and has 16 residues. Only the CDR3 DNA stays, 48 bases, in frame from base 1. In the germline V gene, CDR1 corresponds to SGHDT and CDR2 to YYEEEE. Cut back by 0 bases and 1 base, the V and J ends lie 12 bases apart. The receptor's source is a man in his 60s with COVID-19, enrolled during active disease. The sample consisted of peripheral blood. The chain is assembled from TRBV5-6 and TRBJ2-3; a weak D assignment points to TRBD2 (5 bases agree). The sequenced DNA is TGTGCCAGCAGCTTGGCGAGTGGACTCCGCACAGATACGCAGTATTTT. This codes for CASSLASGLRTDTQYF.